These 14 T cell receptor beta chains originate from one sample sequenced in a study of blood T cell repertoires in COVID-19. TCRdb's copy holds only in-frame clones and misses some; the assay was immunoSEQ multiplex PCR. The sample lists about 160,000 clones, about 88% occurring once. Sample: peripheral blood. These receptors all come from a man in his forties with acute or convalescent COVID-19.

V usage is TRBV4-1 and J usage is TRBJ1-3, with D uncertain. The CDR3 is 18 residues long. Germline V CDR1 and CDR2: MGHRA, YSYEKL. V was trimmed by 0 bases and J by 4 bases, leaving 19 bases between them. The CDR3 bases are TGCGCCAGCAGCCAAGACTTGGCAGGCGCACTTCTGGGAAACACCATATATTTT. Its translation: CASSQDLAGALLGNTIYF.

J is TRBJ2-2 and V is TRBV10-3; a possible D gene is TRBD1 (6 bases). The CDR3 runs to 15 residues. Between the trimmed V and J ends, which lost 5 bases and 4 bases, there was a span of 14 bases. CDR1 and CDR2 (germline): ENHRY, SYGVKD. The CDR3 DNA sequence: TGTGCCATCAGTCCTGCTGGGACAACCACCGGGGAGCTGTTTTTT. Translating it yields CAISPAGTTTGELFF.

The V and J genes are TRBV11-3 and TRBJ2-2; TRBD1 agrees at 8 bases. Germline loops: CDR1 SGHNT, CDR2 YENEEA. This CDR3 has 14 amino acids. With V trimmed by 4 bases and J by 6 bases, 4 bases remained unmatched. The CDR3 reads CASSSRQGPGELFF. DNA for the CDR3: TGTGCCAGCAGCTCTCGACAGGGGCCCGGGGAGCTGTTTTTT.

This clone is a singleton in its sample. The chain employs TRBV9 and TRBJ2-1; 9 nucleotides line up with TRBD2. CDR1 and CDR2 (germline): SGDLS, YYNGEE. J was trimmed by 9 bases and V by 4 bases; bases with no gene match: 14. The CDR3 runs 16 residues. The CDR3 DNA reads as TGTGCCAGCAGCCCGCGGTCGGGTGAACTAGCGGGTGAGCAGTTCTTC. This codes for CASSPRSGELAGEQFF.

The CDR3 protein is CASSIGRGDEQFF. Written as DNA, the CDR3 is TGTGCCAGTAGTATAGGGAGGGGCGATGAGCAGTTCTTC. The chain couples TRBV19 to TRBJ2-1; tentatively, D is TRBD2 (6 bases). Trimming removed 1 base at V and 8 bases at J, with 9 bases between. In germline, CDR1 is LNHDA, CDR2 SQIVND (reference sequence). The CDR3 consists of 13 residues.

On this clone itself: Sequence at one end of the junction differs from germline and may be a read error. J is TRBJ2-7 and V is TRBV2, with 10 bases matching TRBD1. The length of the CDR3 is 11 residues. Per germline, CDR1 SNHLY and CDR2 FYNNEI. The chain's CDR3 is CASSEAGQGDF. In nucleotides, the CDR3 is TGTGCCAGCAGTGAAGCCGGACAGGGGGACTTC.

This clone was counted a single time. The chain has TRBV5-1 and TRBJ1-1; D may be TRBD1 (5 bases). The CDR3 consists of 14 residues. V gave up 0 bases and J gave up 8 bases, with 14 bases separating them. The germline V gene has CDR1 SGHRS and CDR2 YFSETQ. DNA of the CDR3: TGCGCCAGCAGCTTGGCCGGGGGAAGTGAGGAAGCTTTCTTT. Translation: CASSLAGGSEEAFF.

The chain has TRBV5-1 and TRBJ1-5; a weak D match, TRBD1 (5 bases). This CDR3 is 15 amino acids long. Germline V gene sequence: CDR1 SGHRS, CDR2 YFSETQ. V lost 0 bases, J lost 0 bases, and 7 bases lay in between. The CDR3 DNA sequence: TGCGCCAGCAGCTTGGAAGGGGATAGCAATCAGCCCCAGCATTTT. Translating gives CASSLEGDSNQPQHF.

On this clone itself: A read error may account for a junction end that differs from germline. The gene calls are TRBV7-2 and TRBJ1-6; D gene uncertain. Germline CDR1 reads SGHTA; CDR2 reads FQGNSA. This CDR3 has 11 residues. This CDR3 is CASSSPGRPYF. CDR3 nucleotides: TGTGCCAGCAGCTCGCCCGGGAGACCTTACTTT.

The chain links TRBV29-1 to TRBJ2-3; 12 bases line up with TRBD2. Germline CDR1 and CDR2: SQVTM and ANQGSEA. Trimming cost V 1 base and J 2 bases; bases outside gene matches: 4. The CDR3 loop spans 16 amino acids. CDR3 DNA: TGCAGCGTTGAAGGTCTAGCGGGGGGGTCCACAGATACGCAGTATTTT. The encoded protein is CSVEGLAGGSTDTQYF.

This clone turned up a few times. The genes are TRBV28 and TRBJ1-5; no definite D call. Germline CDR1 and CDR2: MDHEN and SYDVKM. The ends were cut back, 3 bases at V and 6 bases at J, with 21 bases in the middle. This CDR3 contains 17 residues. CDR3: CASSFMAGVEGGQPQHF. CDR3 in DNA: TGTGCCAGCAGTTTTATGGCAGGAGTCGAGGGTGGTCAGCCCCAGCATTTT.

This chain joins TRBV6-2 or TRBV6-3 and TRBJ2-1; no reliable D call. V was clipped by 2 bases and J by 6 bases, with 11 bases between them. This CDR3 spans 14 amino acids. CDR1 MNHEY and CDR2 SVGEGT come from the germline V gene. Written as DNA, the CDR3 is TGTGCCAGCAGTTACGGGTTTCGGAGCAATGAGCAGTTCTTC. Its protein product is CASSYGFRSNEQFF.

This rearrangement joins TRBV6-2 or TRBV6-3 to TRBJ1-5; 7 positions match TRBD1. The trim removed 2 bases at V and 2 bases at J, leaving 3 bases unmatched. Germline assignment: CDR1 MNHEY and CDR2 SVGEGT. This CDR3 spans 15 amino acids. The CDR3 loop is CASSYPTGGNQPQHF. CDR3 DNA: TGTGCCAGCAGTTACCCCACAGGGGGCAATCAGCCCCAGCATTTT.

The rearrangement links TRBV18 to TRBJ2-7; 10 bases fit TRBD2. V trimming: 3 bases; J trimming: 7 bases; junction bases outside the gene matches: 6. CDR3 length: 14 amino acids. Germline V CDR1 and CDR2: KGHSH, LQKENI. The CDR3 nucleotides read TGTGCCAGCTCACCCTTCCAGCGGGGGGGTGAGCAGTACTTC. Translated: CASSPFQRGGEQYF.